A single sample is the source of the 7 T cell receptor beta chains below, sequenced in a study of vaccination effects on CD4 cells after COVID-19. TCRdb's table, derived via immunoSEQ multiplex PCR, lists solely in-frame clones and lacks some. The data contain about 24,000 clones, about four fifths of them singletons. These TCRs are of unknown antigen specificity. Sequencing followed a ViraFEST assay step that expanded antigen-specific CD4+ T cells with viral peptide pools. Isolation of CD4+ T cells took place after around 10 days of culture. All study participants received two doses of BNT162b2 or mRNA-1273 vaccine. The sample was CD4+ T cells from PBMCs cultured with SARS-CoV-2 spike peptides, taken after COVID-19 vaccination. These receptors came from a human donor who received a COVID-19 vaccine. Some clones in this sample may be carry-over from other donors' samples.

The chain is built from TRBV6-1 and TRBJ2-5, with no clear D. Per germline, CDR1 MNHNS and CDR2 SASEGT. V lost 1 base, J lost 3 bases, and 12 bases lay in between. This CDR3 contains 15 residues. The CDR3 here is CASSEVWQRKETQYF. Written as DNA, the CDR3 is TGTGCCAGCAGTGAAGTGTGGCAGAGAAAAGAGACCCAGTACTTC.

This chain connects TRBV24-1 to TRBJ1-5, with TRBD1 identical over 10 bases. The CDR3 runs 15 residues. Looked up from germline, CDR1 is KGHDR and CDR2 is SFDVKD. V was clipped by 4 bases and J by 6 bases; unmatched bases: 5. CDR3 loop: CATSEGGTGAQPQHF. CDR3 bases: TGTGCCACCAGTGAGGGCGGGACAGGGGCTCAGCCCCAGCATTTT.

The chain has TRBV4-2 and TRBJ2-2; 7 bases map to TRBD2. The trim removed 1 base at V and 7 bases at J, leaving 9 bases unmatched. The CDR3 sequence is 16 residues long. Germline V gene lookup returns CDR1 LGHNA and CDR2 YNFKEQ. The CDR3 nucleotides read TGTGCCAGCAGCCAAGGGCTACTAGCGTACGGCGGGGAGCTGTTTTTT. Translation: CASSQGLLAYGGELFF.

This chain links TRBV28 with TRBJ1-2; D gene uncertain. Germline V lookup: CDR1 MDHEN, CDR2 SYDVKM. Trimming cost V 5 bases and J 4 bases, with 14 bases left between them. There are 14 residues in the CDR3. The DNA for the CDR3 is TGTGCCAGCAGTATCCCAGCACCCATCTATGGCTACACCTTC. This translates into CASSIPAPIYGYTF.

This clone counts as medium-sized. The rearrangement links TRBV5-6 to TRBJ2-4, with D uncertain. Between the trimmed V and J ends, which lost 4 bases and 1 base, there was a span of 12 bases. CDR1 is SGHDT, CDR2 YYEEEE, per germline. CDR3 length: 15 residues. The CDR3 nucleotides are TGTGCCAGCAGCCAAAATAGTGTGGCCAAAAACATTCAGTACTTC. It is translated as CASSQNSVAKNIQYF.

The chain joins TRBV27 to TRBJ2-3; D call uncertain. V was cut by 3 bases and J by 0 bases, with 7 bases left in between. The CDR3 is 14 residues long. Germline V lookup: CDR1 MNHEY, CDR2 SMNVEV (reference sequence). The CDR3 region is CASSLVASTDTQYF. The CDR3 region has the DNA TGTGCCAGCAGTTTGGTAGCAAGCACAGATACGCAGTATTTT.

DNA of the CDR3: TGTGCCAGCAGCTTAGCATGGGGGGCGGGATCACCCCTCCACTTT. Translating it yields CASSLAWGAGSPLHF. The gene calls are TRBV7-2 and TRBJ1-6; D may be TRBD1 (6 bases). The ends were cut back, 0 bases at V and 10 bases at J, with 13 bases in the middle. The CDR3 runs to 15 residues. CDR1 and CDR2 from the germline V gene are SGHTA and FQGNSA.